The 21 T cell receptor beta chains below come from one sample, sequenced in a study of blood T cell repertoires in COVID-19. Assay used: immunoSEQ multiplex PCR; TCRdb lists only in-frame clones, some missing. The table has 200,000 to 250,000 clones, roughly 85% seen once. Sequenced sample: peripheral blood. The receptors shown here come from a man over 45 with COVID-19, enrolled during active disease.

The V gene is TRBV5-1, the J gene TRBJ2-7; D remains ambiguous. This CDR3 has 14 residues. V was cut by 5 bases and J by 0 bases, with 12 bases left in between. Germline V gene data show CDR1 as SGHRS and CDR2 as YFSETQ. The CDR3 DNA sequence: TGCGCCAGCAGTTCTCAGGCTTCCTCCTACGAGCAGTACTTC. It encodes CASSSQASSYEQYF.

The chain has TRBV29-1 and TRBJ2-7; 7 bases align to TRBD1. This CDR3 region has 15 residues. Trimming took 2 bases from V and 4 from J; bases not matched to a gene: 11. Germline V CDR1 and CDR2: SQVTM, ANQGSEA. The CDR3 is CSVEFTDRENYEQYF. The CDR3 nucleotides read TGCAGCGTTGAATTTACAGACAGGGAGAATTACGAGCAGTACTTC.

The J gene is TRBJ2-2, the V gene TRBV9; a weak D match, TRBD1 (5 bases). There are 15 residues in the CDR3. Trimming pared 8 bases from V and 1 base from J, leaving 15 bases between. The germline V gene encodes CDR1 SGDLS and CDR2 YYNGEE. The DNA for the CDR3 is TGTGCCAGTCGTAGGGGAACAGGGAACACCGGGGAGCTGTTTTTT. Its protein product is CASRRGTGNTGELFF.

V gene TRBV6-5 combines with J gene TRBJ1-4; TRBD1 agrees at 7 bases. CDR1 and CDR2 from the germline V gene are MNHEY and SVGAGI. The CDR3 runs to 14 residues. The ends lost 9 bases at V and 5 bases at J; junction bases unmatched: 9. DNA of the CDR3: TGTGCCAGTCAGAGACAGGGACAGAATGAAAAACTGTTTTTT. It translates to CASQRQGQNEKLFF.

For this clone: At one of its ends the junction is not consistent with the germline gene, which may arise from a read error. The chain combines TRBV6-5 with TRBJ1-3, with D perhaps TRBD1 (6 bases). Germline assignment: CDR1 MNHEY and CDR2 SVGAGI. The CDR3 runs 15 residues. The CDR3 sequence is CASSLRGGPGNTIYF. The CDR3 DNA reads TGTGCCAGCAGCCTTCGTGGGGGCCCTGGTAACACCATATATTTT.

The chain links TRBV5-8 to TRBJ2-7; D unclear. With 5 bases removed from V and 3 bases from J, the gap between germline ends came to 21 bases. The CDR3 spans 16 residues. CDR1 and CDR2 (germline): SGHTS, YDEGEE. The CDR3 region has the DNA TGTGCCAGCAGAACCTCTGACACCATAACCTTCTACGAGCAGTACTTC. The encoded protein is CASRTSDTITFYEQYF.

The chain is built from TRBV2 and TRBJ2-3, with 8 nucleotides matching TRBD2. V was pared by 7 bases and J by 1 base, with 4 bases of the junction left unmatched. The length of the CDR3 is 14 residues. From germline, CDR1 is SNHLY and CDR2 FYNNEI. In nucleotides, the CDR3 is TGTGCCAGCACGCGGGGGGCACGCACAGATACGCAGTATTTT. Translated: CASTRGARTDTQYF.

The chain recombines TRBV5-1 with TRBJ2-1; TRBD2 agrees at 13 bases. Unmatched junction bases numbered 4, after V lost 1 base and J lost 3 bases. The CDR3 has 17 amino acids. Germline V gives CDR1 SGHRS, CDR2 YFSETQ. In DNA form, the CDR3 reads TGCGCCAGCAGCTTGCTGACTAGCGGGGGGATCTACAATGAGCAGTTCTTC. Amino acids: CASSLLTSGGIYNEQFF.

In nucleotides, the CDR3 is TGTGCCAGCAGCCAATACCCCGGGGACACTGAAGCTTTCTTT. This encodes CASSQYPGDTEAFF. The chain carries TRBV14 and TRBJ1-1, with unresolved D. CDR3 length: 14 amino acids. V lost 2 bases, J lost 3 bases, and 10 bases lay in between. In germline, CDR1 is SGHDN, CDR2 FVKESK. The variable domain in full, completed from reference TRBV14 and TRBJ1-1, reads EAGVTQFPSHSVIEKGQTVTLRCDPISGHDNLYWYRRVMGKEIKFLLHFVKESKQDESGMPNNRFLAERTGGTYSTLKVQPAELEDSGVYFCASSQYPGDTEAFFGQGTRLTVV.

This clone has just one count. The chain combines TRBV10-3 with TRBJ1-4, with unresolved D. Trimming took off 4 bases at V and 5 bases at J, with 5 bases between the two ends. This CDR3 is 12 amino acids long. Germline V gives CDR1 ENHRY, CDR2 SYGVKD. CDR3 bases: TGTGCCATCAGTGCCGGGAATGAAAAACTGTTTTTT. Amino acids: CAISAGNEKLFF.

CDR3 nucleotide sequence: TGTGCCAGCAGCTTATGGGCTGATAGCAATCAGCCCCAGCATTTT. This translates into CASSLWADSNQPQHF. The V call is TRBV7-2, the J call TRBJ1-5; unclear D gene. The CDR3 runs to 15 residues. The V and J ends lost 2 bases and 0 bases respectively, with 8 bases between them. Looked up from germline, CDR1 is SGHTA and CDR2 is FQGNSA.

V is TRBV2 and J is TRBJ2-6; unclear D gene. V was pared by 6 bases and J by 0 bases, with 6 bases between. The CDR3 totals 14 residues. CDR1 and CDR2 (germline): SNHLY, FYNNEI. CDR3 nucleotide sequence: TGTGCCAGCAGACAGAGCTCTGGGGCCAACGTCCTGACTTTC. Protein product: CASRQSSGANVLTF.

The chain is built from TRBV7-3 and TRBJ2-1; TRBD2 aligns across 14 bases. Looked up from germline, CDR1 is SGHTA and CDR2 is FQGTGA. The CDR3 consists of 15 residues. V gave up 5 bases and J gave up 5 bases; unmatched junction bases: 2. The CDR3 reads CASSPGLAGDNEQFF. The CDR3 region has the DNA TGTGCCAGCAGCCCGGGACTAGCGGGGGACAATGAGCAGTTCTTC.

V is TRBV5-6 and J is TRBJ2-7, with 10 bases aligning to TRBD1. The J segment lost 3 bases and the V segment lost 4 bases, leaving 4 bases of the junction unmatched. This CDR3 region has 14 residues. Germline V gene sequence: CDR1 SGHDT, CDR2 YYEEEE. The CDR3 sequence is CASSGGQGIYEQYF. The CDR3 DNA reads TGTGCCAGCAGCGGGGGACAGGGGATCTACGAGCAGTACTTC.

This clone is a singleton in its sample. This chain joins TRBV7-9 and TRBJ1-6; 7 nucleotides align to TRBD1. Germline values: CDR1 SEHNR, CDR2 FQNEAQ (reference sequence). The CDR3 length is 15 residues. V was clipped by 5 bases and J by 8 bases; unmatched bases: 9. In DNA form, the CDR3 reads TGTGCCAGCAGCACATATCAGGGGGAAGATTCACCCCTCCACTTT. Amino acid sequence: CASSTYQGEDSPLHF.

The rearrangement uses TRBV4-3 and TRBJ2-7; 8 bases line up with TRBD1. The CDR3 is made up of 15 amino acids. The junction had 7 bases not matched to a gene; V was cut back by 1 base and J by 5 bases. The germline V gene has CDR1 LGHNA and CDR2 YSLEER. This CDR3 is CASSQGTGYTDEQYF. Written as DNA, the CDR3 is TGCGCCAGCAGCCAAGGGACAGGGTATACGGACGAGCAGTACTTC.

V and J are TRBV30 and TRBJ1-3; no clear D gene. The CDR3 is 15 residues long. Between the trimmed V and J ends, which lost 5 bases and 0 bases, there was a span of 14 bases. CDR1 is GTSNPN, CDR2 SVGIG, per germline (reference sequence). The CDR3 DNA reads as TGTGCCTGGGACGTTAACAAAGTCTCTGGAAACACCATATATTTT. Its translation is CAWDVNKVSGNTIYF.

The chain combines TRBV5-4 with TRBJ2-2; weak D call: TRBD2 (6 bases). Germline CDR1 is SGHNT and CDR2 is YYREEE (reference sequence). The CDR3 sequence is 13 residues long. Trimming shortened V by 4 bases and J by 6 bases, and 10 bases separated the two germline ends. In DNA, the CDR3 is TGTGCCAGCAGCCCCGGAGGGTCCGGGGAGCTGTTTTTT. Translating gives CASSPGGSGELFF.

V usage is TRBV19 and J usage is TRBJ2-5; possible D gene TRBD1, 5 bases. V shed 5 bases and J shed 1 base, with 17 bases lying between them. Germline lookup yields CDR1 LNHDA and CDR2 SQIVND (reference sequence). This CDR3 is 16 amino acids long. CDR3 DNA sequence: TGTGCCAGTAGTTCCCCACGAGACAGATTCCAAGAGACCCAGTACTTC. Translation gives CASSSPRDRFQETQYF.

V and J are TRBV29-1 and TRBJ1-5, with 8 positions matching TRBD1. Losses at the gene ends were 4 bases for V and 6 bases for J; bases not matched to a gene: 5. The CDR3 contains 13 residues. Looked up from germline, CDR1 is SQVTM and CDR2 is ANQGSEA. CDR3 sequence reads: CSVVTGVGQPQHF. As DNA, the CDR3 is TGCAGCGTTGTGACAGGGGTTGGTCAGCCCCAGCATTTT. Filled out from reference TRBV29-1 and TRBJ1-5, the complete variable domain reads SAVISQKPSRDICQRGTSLTIQCQVDSQVTMMFWYRQQPGQSLTLIATANQGSEATYESGFVIDKFPISRPNLTFSTLTVSNMSPEDSSIYLCSVVTGVGQPQHFGDGTRLSIL.

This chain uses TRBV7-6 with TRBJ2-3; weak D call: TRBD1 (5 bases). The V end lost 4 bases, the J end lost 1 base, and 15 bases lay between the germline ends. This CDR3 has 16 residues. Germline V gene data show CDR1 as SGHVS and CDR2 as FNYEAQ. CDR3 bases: TGTGCCAGCAGCTCCCCCGGCAGGGCGGGCACAGATACGCAGTATTTT. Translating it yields CASSSPGRAGTDTQYF. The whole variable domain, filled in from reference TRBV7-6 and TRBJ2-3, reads GAGVSQSPRYKVTKRGQDVALRCDPISGHVSLYWYRQALGQGPEFLTYFNYEAQQDKSGLPNDRFSAERPEGSISTLTIQRTEQRDSAMYRCASSSPGRAGTDTQYFGPGTRLTVL.